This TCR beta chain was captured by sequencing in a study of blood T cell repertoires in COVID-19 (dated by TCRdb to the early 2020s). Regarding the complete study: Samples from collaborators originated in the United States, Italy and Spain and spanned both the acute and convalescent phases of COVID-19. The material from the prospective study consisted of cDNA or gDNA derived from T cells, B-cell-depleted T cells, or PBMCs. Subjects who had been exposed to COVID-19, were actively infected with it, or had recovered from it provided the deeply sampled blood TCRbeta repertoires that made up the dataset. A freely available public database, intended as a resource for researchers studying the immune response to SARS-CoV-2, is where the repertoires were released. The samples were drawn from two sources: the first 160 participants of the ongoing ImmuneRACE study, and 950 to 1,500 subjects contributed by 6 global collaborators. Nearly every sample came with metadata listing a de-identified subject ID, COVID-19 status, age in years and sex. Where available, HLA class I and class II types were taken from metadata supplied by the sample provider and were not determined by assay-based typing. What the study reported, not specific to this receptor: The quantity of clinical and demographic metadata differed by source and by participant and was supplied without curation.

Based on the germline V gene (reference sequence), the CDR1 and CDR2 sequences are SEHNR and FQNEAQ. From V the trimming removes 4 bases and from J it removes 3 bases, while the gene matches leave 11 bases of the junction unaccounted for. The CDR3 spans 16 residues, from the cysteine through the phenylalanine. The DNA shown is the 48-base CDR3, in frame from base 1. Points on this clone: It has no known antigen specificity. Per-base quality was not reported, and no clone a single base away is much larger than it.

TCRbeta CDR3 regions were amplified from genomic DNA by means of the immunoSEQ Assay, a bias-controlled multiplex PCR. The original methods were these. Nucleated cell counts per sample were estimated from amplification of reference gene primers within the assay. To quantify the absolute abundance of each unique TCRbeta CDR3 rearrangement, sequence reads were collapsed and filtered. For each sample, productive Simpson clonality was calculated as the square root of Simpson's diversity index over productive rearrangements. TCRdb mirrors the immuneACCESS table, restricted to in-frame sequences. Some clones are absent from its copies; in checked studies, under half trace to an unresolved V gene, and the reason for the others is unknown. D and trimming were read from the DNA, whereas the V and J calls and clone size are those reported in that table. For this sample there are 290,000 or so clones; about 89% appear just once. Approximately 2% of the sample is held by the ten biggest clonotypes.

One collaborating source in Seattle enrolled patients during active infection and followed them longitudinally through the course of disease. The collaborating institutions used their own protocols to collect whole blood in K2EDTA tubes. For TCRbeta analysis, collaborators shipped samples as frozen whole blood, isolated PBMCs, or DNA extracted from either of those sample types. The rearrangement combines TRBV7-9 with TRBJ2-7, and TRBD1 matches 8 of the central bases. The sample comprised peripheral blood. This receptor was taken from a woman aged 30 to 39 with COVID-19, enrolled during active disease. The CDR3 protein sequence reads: CASSSIRPGTGYEQYF. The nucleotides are TGTGCCAGCAGCTCCATCCGTCCCGGGACAGGCTACGAGCAGTACTTC.